The clone carrying this T cell receptor beta chain ranks as medium-sized (0.01 to 0.1%). The authors' processing: How many nucleated cells were present was estimated from reference gene primer amplification. Libraries were prepared by immunoSEQ multiplex PCR; TCRdb keeps only in-frame clonotypes and omits some of them. V, J and clone size reflect that table, while D and trimming were determined from the DNA. Found here are tens of thousands of clones, roughly 76% of them singletons; the top ten hold about 50%. The source of the sample is a study of blood T cell repertoires in COVID-19. Study background: Whether acute or convalescent, the COVID-19 samples came from the United States, Italy and Spain. Sources were T cells, B-cell-depleted T cells, or PBMCs; the material itself was cDNA or gDNA.

The sequence came from a woman of 80 years or more with acute or convalescent COVID-19. Sequencing was done on a sample of peripheral blood.

The CDR3 region is CASSLSGVDYEQYF. CDR3 bases: TGTGCCAGCAGCTTATCGGGGGTGGACTACGAGCAGTACTTC. The chain uses TRBV7-9 and TRBJ2-7; tentatively, D is TRBD2 (6 bases). Trimming left V 2 bases short and J 3 bases short, with 11 bases between. CDR1 is SEHNR and CDR2 is FQNEAQ in the germline V gene (reference sequence). This CDR3 comprises 14 residues.